This T cell receptor (beta chain) was recorded in a study of Ad26.COV2.S vaccination and SARS-CoV-2 variants. Study-wide context: As a participant in COV1001, the donor was in the Ad26.COV2.S trial arm.

CDR1 and CDR2 from the germline V gene are DFQATT and SNEGSKA (reference sequence). V lost 0 bases and J lost 5, with 4 bases in between. The CDR3 extends over 11 amino acids. This clone was found once. The antigen is unknown. Assay used: immunoSEQ multiplex PCR; TCRdb lists only in-frame clones, some missing. The data contain around 450,000 clones, about 88% of them singletons. Noted treatment: around 19 received Ad26.COV2.S at low or high dose, single or two shots; 5 received placebo; per-sample allocation not given. Sampling was done on day 63 after the first vaccine or placebo injection. Study-level results: In vaccinated individuals, spike-specific CD8+ and CD4+ T cell responses reportedly displayed substantial breadth.

The chain has TRBV20-1 and TRBJ2-5; D is undetermined. The receptor was derived from a person between 18 and 59 years old who received the Ad26.COV2.S COVID-19 vaccine or a placebo. The sequencing used peripheral blood, collected in a trial of Ad26.COV2.S vaccine versus placebo. The CDR3 region is CSARDEETQYF. In DNA form, the CDR3 reads TGCAGTGCTAGAGATGAGGAGACCCAGTACTTC.